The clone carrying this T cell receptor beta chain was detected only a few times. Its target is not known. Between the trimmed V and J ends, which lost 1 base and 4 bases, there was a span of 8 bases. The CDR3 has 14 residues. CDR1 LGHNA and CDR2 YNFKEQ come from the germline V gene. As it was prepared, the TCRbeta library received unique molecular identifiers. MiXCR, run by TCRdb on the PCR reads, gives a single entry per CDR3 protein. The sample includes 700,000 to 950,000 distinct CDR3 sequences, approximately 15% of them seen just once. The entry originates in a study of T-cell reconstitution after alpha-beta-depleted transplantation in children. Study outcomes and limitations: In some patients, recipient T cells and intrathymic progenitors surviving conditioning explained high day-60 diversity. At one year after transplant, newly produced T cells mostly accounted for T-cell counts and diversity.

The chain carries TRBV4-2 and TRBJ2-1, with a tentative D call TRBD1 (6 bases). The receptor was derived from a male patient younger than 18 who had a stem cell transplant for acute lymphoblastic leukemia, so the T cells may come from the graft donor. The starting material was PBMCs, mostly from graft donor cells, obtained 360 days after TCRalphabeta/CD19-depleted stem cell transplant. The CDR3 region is CASSQGDMYNEQFF. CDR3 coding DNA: TGTGCCAGCAGCCAAGGGGACATGTACAATGAGCAGTTCTTC.